This is a list of T cell receptor beta chains from one sample in a study of early T cells in non-severe SARS-CoV-2 infection. TCRdb itself ran the 5' RACE reads through MiXCR, one entry per CDR3 protein. The sample lists 70,000 to 90,000 distinct CDR3 sequences; 10% to 15% were seen once. The specimen sequenced was whole blood. The receptors stem from an adult who was a healthcare worker with PCR-confirmed SARS-CoV-2 infection or an uninfected control (not recorded which). CDR3s include the opening cysteine and the closing phenylalanine or tryptophan. A D gene is named only where the DNA matches it firmly. Not every row has a clone size; where given, it reads once, few, many or a size class.

clone_size,d_call,j_call,v_call,cdr3_nt,cdr3_aa
-,-,TRBJ2-4,TRBV7-9,TGTGCCAGCAGCTCCCCGGCCAAAAACATTCAGTACTTC,CASSSPAKNIQYF
many,-,TRBJ1-1,TRBV6-1,TGTGCCAGCAGTTATCGGGTGGGCACTGAAGCTTTCTTT,CASSYRVGTEAFF
-,-,TRBJ2-7,TRBV20-1,TGCAGTGCTAACAGGGACTACGAGCAGTACTTC,CSANRDYEQYF
-,-,TRBJ1-3,TRBV9,TGTGCCAGCAGCCCCGGCAGAGGGACGGCTGAAAACACCATATATTTT,CASSPGRGTAENTIYF
few,TRBD1,TRBJ2-7,TRBV20-1,TGCAGTGCTAGATCCGGACAGGGAAAGAGCGAGCAGTACTTC,CSARSGQGKSEQYF
few,-,TRBJ2-7,TRBV28,TGTGCCACGAGCCCCGGGGTCGACTACGAGCAGTACTTC,CATSPGVDYEQYF
-,TRBD1,TRBJ1-2,TRBV2,TGTGCCAGCAGTGAAGGACAGGGGGCGCGGAGAGATGGCTACACCTTC,CASSEGQGARRDGYTF
few,-,TRBJ1-5,TRBV28,TGTGCCAGCACCGTCTCATCTTTGGGCAATCAGCCCCAGCATTTT,CASTVSSLGNQPQHF
-,-,TRBJ2-7,TRBV20-1,TGCAGTGTCTCGAAGGGCGGACCCTACGAGCAGTACTTC,CSVSKGGPYEQYF
-,-,TRBJ1-1,TRBV28,TGTGCCAGCAGAAATCCGGGACTACAAAATGAAGCTTTCTTT,CASRNPGLQNEAFF
few,-,TRBJ2-3,TRBV7-2,TGTGCCAGCAGCTTAGGGGGGGCCAGAGCGGGGTTCACAGATACGCAGTATTTT,CASSLGGARAGFTDTQYF
many,TRBD1,TRBJ2-2,TRBV6-5,TGTGCCAGCCGAAGGACAGGGCACGGGGAGCTGTTTTTT,CASRRTGHGELFF
-,-,TRBJ2-7,TRBV28,TGTGCCAGCAGTTCCCCAGGGACGCCACCCTACGAGCAGTACTTC,CASSSPGTPPYEQYF
many,-,TRBJ2-1,TRBV7-8,TGTGCCAGCAGCTTAGAGGTTAGGGGGAATGAGCAGTTCTTC,CASSLEVRGNEQFF
-,-,TRBJ1-1,TRBV4-2,TGTGCCAGCAGCCAAGATCCGTTCATGAACACTGAAGCTTTCTTT,CASSQDPFMNTEAFF
few,-,TRBJ1-5,TRBV30,TGTGCCTGGAGTGTAAGTTCGAACAATCAGCCCCAGCATTTT,CAWSVSSNNQPQHF
-,-,TRBJ2-1,TRBV7-9,TGTGCCAGCAGCCCCGAGACCGAGCAGTTCTTC,CASSPETEQFF
-,-,TRBJ2-7,TRBV27,TGTGCCAGCAGTGTCCACGGGACGGCAGTCTCCTACGAGCAGTACTTC,CASSVHGTAVSYEQYF
-,-,TRBJ2-1,TRBV12-3/TRBV12-4,TGTGCCAGCAGTGCTAAGGAGGGGCCAATGGAGCAGTTCTTC,CASSAKEGPMEQFF
-,-,TRBJ1-1,TRBV14,TGTGCCAGCAGCCGCAGGGCTCAGGGTGACACTGAAGCTTTCTTT,CASSRRAQGDTEAFF
-,-,TRBJ1-3,TRBV4-1,TGCGCCAGCAGTAAAGCGGGACGCCTCGAAGGAAACACCATATATTTT,CASSKAGRLEGNTIYF
many,-,TRBJ1-1,TRBV16,TGTGCCAGCAGCCAGAATCCTCCGGGAGCTTTCTTT,CASSQNPPGAFF
-,TRBD1,TRBJ2-1,TRBV28,TGTGCCAGCAGAGCCACAGGGGAGCCCAACAATGAGCAGTTCTTC,CASRATGEPNNEQFF
-,-,TRBJ2-3,TRBV6-1,TGTGCCAGCATTAGGGAGGCGGCCACAGATACGCAGTATTTT,CASIREAATDTQYF